This TCR beta chain was found in a study of blood T cell repertoires in COVID-19. Overall study: Whether acute or convalescent, the COVID-19 samples came from the United States, Italy and Spain.

In the original processing: Using reference gene primer amplification, nucleated cell counts were estimated. This table comes from immunoSEQ multiplex PCR, and its TCRdb copy is limited to in-frame clones, with some not included. Clone size and the V and J calls come from that table; the DNA yielded D and trimming. The sample holds hundreds of thousands of clones; about 84% are singletons and the top ten take 6.5% to 9%. With respect to this clone: The sample has other DNA sequences that encode this CDR3 too.

Trimming took 2 bases from V and 2 from J, leaving 10 bases between them. Germline CDR1 SGHRS, CDR2 YFSETQ. CDR3 length equals 14 residues. Participant reports of clinical history set cohort assignment. Sequencing was performed on PBMCs or T cells enriched from blood (not recorded which). This TCR was sampled from a middle-aged woman with acute COVID-19. The chain links TRBV5-1 to TRBJ1-1, with D perhaps matching TRBD1 (6 bases). The CDR3 DNA reads as TGCGCCAGCAGCTTACAGGGCCAAAACACTGAAGCTTTCTTT. It specifies CASSLQGQNTEAFF.